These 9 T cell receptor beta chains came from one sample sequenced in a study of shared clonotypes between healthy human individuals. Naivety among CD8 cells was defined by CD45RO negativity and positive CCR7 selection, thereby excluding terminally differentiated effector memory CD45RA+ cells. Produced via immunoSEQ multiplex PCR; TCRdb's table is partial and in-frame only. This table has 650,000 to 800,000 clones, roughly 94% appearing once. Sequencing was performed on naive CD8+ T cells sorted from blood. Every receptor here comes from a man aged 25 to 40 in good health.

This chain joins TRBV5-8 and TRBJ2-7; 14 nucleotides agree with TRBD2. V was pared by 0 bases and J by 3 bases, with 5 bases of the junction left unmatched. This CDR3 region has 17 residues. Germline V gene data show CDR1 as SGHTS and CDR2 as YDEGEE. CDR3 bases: TGTGCCAGCAGCTTGGCCCTAGGGACTAGCGGGAGCTACGAGCAGTACTTC. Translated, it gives CASSLALGTSGSYEQYF.

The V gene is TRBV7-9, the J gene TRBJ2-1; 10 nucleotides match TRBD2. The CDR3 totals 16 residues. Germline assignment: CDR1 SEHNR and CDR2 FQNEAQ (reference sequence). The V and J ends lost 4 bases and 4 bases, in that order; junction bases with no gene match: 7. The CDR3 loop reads CASSSSPGLAYNEQFF. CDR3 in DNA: TGTGCCAGCAGCTCATCCCCGGGACTAGCGTACAATGAGCAGTTCTTC.

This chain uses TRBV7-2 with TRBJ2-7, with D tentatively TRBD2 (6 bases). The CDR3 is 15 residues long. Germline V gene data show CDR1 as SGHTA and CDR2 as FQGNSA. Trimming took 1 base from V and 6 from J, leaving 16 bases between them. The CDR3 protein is CASSLVRDWPGEQYF. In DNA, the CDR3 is TGTGCCAGCAGCTTAGTGCGGGATTGGCCCGGCGAGCAGTACTTC.

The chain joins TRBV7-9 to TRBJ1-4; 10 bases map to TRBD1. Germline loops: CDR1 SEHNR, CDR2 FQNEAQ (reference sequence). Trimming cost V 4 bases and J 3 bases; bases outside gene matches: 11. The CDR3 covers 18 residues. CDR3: CASSSTGTGVAANEKLFF. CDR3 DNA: TGTGCCAGCAGCTCAACCGGGACAGGGGTTGCGGCTAATGAAAAACTGTTTTTT.

The CDR3 protein is CASSLGLAGGPLAYEQYF. The DNA of the CDR3 is TGTGCCAGCAGTTTAGGACTAGCGGGAGGGCCTCTTGCCTACGAGCAGTACTTC. V is TRBV27 and J is TRBJ2-7, with 15 bases lining up with TRBD2. The CDR3 has 18 amino acids. The germline CDR1 and CDR2 sequences are MNHEY and SMNVEV (reference sequence). V lost 2 bases, J lost 2 bases, and 7 bases stayed unmatched.

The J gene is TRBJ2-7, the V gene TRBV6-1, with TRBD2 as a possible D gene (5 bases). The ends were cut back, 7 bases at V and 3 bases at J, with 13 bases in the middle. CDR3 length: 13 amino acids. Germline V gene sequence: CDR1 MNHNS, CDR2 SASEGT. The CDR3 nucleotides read TGTGCCAGCACCCAGTACGGGGACTACGAGCAGTACTTC. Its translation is CASTQYGDYEQYF.

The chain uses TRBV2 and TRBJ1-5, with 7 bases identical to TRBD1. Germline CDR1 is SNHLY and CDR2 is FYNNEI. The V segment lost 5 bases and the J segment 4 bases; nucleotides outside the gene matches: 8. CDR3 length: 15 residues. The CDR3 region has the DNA TGTGCCAGCAGTACCCCCCGGGACAGTAATCAGCCCCAGCATTTT. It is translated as CASSTPRDSNQPQHF.

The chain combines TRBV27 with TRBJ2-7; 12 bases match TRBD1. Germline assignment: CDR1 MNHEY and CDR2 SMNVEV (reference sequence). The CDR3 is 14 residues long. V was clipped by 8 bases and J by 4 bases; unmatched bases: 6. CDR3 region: CASGPGQGAYEQYF. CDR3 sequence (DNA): TGTGCCAGCGGACCGGGACAGGGGGCTTACGAGCAGTACTTC.

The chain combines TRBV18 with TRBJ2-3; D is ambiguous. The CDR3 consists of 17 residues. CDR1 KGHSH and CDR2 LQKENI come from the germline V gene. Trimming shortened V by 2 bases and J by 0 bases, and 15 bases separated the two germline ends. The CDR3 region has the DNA TGTGCCAGCTCACCAGAGACTCAACCTACTAGCACAGATACGCAGTATTTT. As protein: CASSPETQPTSTDTQYF.